This TCR beta chain was documented in a study of CD8 T cells in Susac syndrome. Reverse transcription of roughly 0.45 to 1 ug RNA was performed with random hexamers. TCRdb independently ran MiXCR on the immunoSEQ multiplex PCR reads; one entry per CDR3 protein. The sample yields 100,000 to 110,000 distinct CDR3 sequences, 95% seen once. The CDR3 is 13 amino acids. Germline assignment: CDR1 KGHSH and CDR2 LQKENI. The V gene lost 1 base and the J gene lost 0 bases, with 3 bases spanning the gap. The V and J genes are TRBV18 and TRBJ1-1; D unclear. The sample was CD8+ T cells from PBMCs. The sequence came from a human donor with Susac syndrome. CDR3 amino acids: CASSPRMNTEAFF. The DNA for the CDR3 is TGTGCCAGCTCACCACGGATGAACACTGAAGCTTTCTTT.